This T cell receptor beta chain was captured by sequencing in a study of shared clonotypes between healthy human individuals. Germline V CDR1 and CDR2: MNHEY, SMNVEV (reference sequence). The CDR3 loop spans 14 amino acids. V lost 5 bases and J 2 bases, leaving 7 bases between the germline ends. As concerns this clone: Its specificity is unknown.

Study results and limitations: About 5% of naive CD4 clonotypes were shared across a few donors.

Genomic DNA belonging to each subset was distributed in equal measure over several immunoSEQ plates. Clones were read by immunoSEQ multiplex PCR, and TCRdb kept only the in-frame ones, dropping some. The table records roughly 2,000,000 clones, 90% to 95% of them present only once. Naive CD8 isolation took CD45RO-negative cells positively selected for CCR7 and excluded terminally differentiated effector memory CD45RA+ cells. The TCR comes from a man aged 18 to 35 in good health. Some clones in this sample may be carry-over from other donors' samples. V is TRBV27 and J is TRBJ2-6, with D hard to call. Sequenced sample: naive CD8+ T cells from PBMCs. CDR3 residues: CASSPWAGANVLTF. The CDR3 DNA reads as TGTGCCAGCAGTCCCTGGGCTGGGGCCAACGTCCTGACTTTC.